The 18 T cell receptor beta chains reported below all come from one sample, sequenced in a study of T cells in localized non-small cell lung cancer (dated by TCRdb to 2019 to 2021). The protocol used for the library was the immunoSEQ multiplex PCR assay. TCRdb's version of the immuneACCESS table is confined to in-frame rearrangements and falls short of the full clone set. An unresolved V gene accounts for under half of the shortfall where checked; the remainder is of unknown origin. The table for this sample lists 20,000 to 30,000 clones; around 88% of them were counted only once. The top ten clones comprise roughly 9.9% of the sample. The sequences come from peripheral blood mononuclear cells, collected before any cancer treatment. The source is a woman aged 40-75 years with stage III lung adenocarcinoma.

The CDR3 here is CASSGPGQGINQPQHF. DNA of the CDR3: TGTGCCAGCAGCGGTCCGGGACAGGGGATCAATCAGCCCCAGCATTTT. The J gene is TRBJ1-5, the V gene TRBV7-2; the match to TRBD1 covers 10 bases. Trimming took 5 bases from V and 3 from J; bases not matched to a gene: 7. Looked up from germline, CDR1 is SGHTA and CDR2 is FQGNSA. The CDR3 totals 16 residues.

The chain is built from TRBV14 and TRBJ2-1; 7 bases fit TRBD2. Germline CDR1 SGHDN, CDR2 FVKESK. The CDR3 length is 17 residues. Trimming took 2 bases from V and 6 from J; bases not matched to a gene: 13. The CDR3 coding sequence is TGTGCCAGCAGCCAACTCCCTGGGACTATCCGAGGCAATGAGCAGTTCTTC. Translated, it gives CASSQLPGTIRGNEQFF.

The chain has TRBV9 and TRBJ1-6; 7 bases map to TRBD1. Trimming cost V 3 bases and J 6 bases; bases outside gene matches: 3. From germline, CDR1 is SGDLS and CDR2 YYNGEE. CDR3 size: 14 residues. DNA for the CDR3: TGTGCCAGCAGCGCCAGACAGGGTAATTCACCCCTCCACTTT. This translates into CASSARQGNSPLHF.

CDR3 residues: CASSQGLAGVETQYF. The CDR3 nucleotides are TGCGCCAGCAGCCAAGGCCTAGCGGGAGTAGAGACCCAGTACTTC. The genes are TRBV4-1 and TRBJ2-5, with 10 bases aligning to TRBD2. V lost 1 base to trimming and J lost 4 bases; unmatched junction nucleotides: 3. The CDR3 spans 15 residues. The germline gives CDR1 MGHRA, CDR2 YSYEKL.

The chain uses TRBV5-1 and TRBJ2-5; D might be TRBD1 or TRBD2, each matching 5 bases. The DNA end is a closer match to TRBJ2-7, so the J assignment may be wrong. CDR3 length: 15 amino acids. CDR1 SGHRS and CDR2 YFSETQ come from the germline V gene. This CDR3 is CASSLEGTVTYEQYF. CDR3 DNA sequence: TGCGCCAGCAGCTTGGAGGGGACGGTAACCTACGAGCAGTACTTC.

V is TRBV6-5 and J is TRBJ1-5; TRBD1 is a possible D gene (6 bases). The CDR3 extends over 16 amino acids. Germline V gene lookup returns CDR1 MNHEY and CDR2 SVGAGI. V was cut by 0 bases and J by 5 bases, with 14 bases left in between. The CDR3 region has the DNA TGTGCCAGCAGTTACTCGGGTAACGGGGGGCATCAGCCCCAGCATTTT. Protein product: CASSYSGNGGHQPQHF.

The chain couples TRBV11-3 to TRBJ2-3, with 7 bases aligning to TRBD2. CDR1 and CDR2 from the germline V gene are SGHNT and YENEEA. The CDR3 extends over 15 amino acids. Trimming cost V 1 base and J 11 bases; bases outside gene matches: 12. CDR3 coding DNA: TGTGCCAGCAGCTTAGTGAGTAGCGGGCTGGAGGTGCAGTATTTT. This translates into CASSLVSSGLEVQYF.

The chain is built from TRBV6-1 and TRBJ2-5, with 7 bases fitting TRBD2. The CDR3 contains 11 residues. Germline CDR1 is MNHNS and CDR2 is SASEGT. The J segment lost 7 bases and the V segment lost 8 bases, leaving 4 bases of the junction unmatched. CDR3 region: CASAGEWTQYF. CDR3 sequence (DNA): TGTGCCAGCGCGGGGGAGTGGACCCAGTACTTC.

The gene calls are TRBV18 and TRBJ1-3; the match to TRBD1 covers 8 bases. Germline-derived CDR1 and CDR2 are KGHSH and LQKENI. Trimming took 6 bases from V and 1 from J; bases not matched to a gene: 5. The CDR3 has 15 amino acids. The CDR3 nucleotides read TGTGCCAGCTCGACGGGACAGGCTTCTGGAAACACCATATATTTT. Amino acid sequence: CASSTGQASGNTIYF.

The table lists this clone with a count of one. V gene TRBV7-9 combines with J gene TRBJ1-2; D is unresolved. V was cut by 7 bases and J by 6 bases, with 12 bases left in between. Germline V CDR1 and CDR2: SEHNR, FQNEAQ (reference sequence). The CDR3 is 12 amino acids. The CDR3: CASTYGEDGYTF. The CDR3, as DNA: TGTGCCAGCACCTATGGGGAGGATGGCTACACCTTC.

This sequence joins TRBV7-2 and TRBJ1-1; D is unclear. The germline V gene encodes CDR1 SGHTA and CDR2 FQGNSA. V was cut by 5 bases and J by 0 bases, with 7 bases left in between. CDR3 size: 13 residues. CDR3 loop: CASSVRLNTEAFF. The CDR3 DNA follows: TGTGCCAGCAGCGTTCGGCTGAACACTGAAGCTTTCTTT.

The rearrangement uses TRBV6-6 and TRBJ1-2; a possible D gene is TRBD1 (6 bases). In germline, CDR1 is MNHNY, CDR2 SVGAGI (reference sequence). The CDR3 totals 13 residues. V lost 6 bases and J lost 5, with 13 bases in between. This chain's CDR3 is CASSPGVGYGYTF. DNA for the CDR3: TGTGCCAGCAGCCCAGGGGTCGGGTATGGCTACACCTTC.

The DNA of the CDR3 is TGTGCCAGCTCACCGGGGGGCAGGGCTGGCTACACCTTC. This sequence encodes CASSPGGRAGYTF. This sequence joins TRBV18 and TRBJ1-2; the D gene is possibly TRBD1 (6 bases). This CDR3 has 13 residues. Per germline, CDR1 KGHSH and CDR2 LQKENI. The V and J ends lost 3 bases and 7 bases respectively, with 12 bases between them.

The rearrangement uses TRBV2 and TRBJ2-7, with TRBD1 matching 8 bases. Germline CDR1 and CDR2: SNHLY and FYNNEI. V trimming: 5 bases; J trimming: 2 bases; junction bases outside the gene matches: 8. This CDR3 has 15 residues. In DNA, the CDR3 is TGTGCCAGCAGTCCTGGACAGGGAAGGACCTACGAGCAGTACTTC. It codes for CASSPGQGRTYEQYF.

This clone has just one count. The V and J genes are TRBV7-2 and TRBJ2-7; 9 bases are shared with TRBD1. CDR1 and CDR2 (germline): SGHTA, FQGNSA. This CDR3 is 15 amino acids long. V gave up 1 base and J gave up 2 bases; unmatched junction bases: 3. The CDR3 protein is CASSLGGTGTYEQYF. CDR3 DNA sequence: TGTGCCAGCAGCTTAGGAGGGACAGGGACCTACGAGCAGTACTTC.

The V and J genes are TRBV14 and TRBJ2-5; D not resolved. V was clipped by 2 bases and J by 7 bases, with 17 bases between them. CDR3 length equals 15 residues. Germline V gene data show CDR1 as SGHDN and CDR2 as FVKESK. CDR3 sequence (DNA): TGTGCCAGCAGCCAACCGTCTGAATTCTCGTCGACCCAGTACTTC. Protein sequence: CASSQPSEFSSTQYF.

DNA of the CDR3: TGTGCCAGCAGCCCTCCCCAGGTCGCGAACACCGGGGAGCTGTTTTTT. This gives the protein CASSPPQVANTGELFF. J is TRBJ2-2 and V is TRBV7-2; no definite D call. Germline CDR1 and CDR2: SGHTA and FQGNSA. V lost 5 bases and J 0 bases, leaving 13 bases between the germline ends. The CDR3 contains 16 residues.

The chain is built from TRBV6-1 and TRBJ1-6; a possible D gene is TRBD1 (6 bases). The V end was cut by 8 bases, the J end by 7 bases, with 9 bases between. Germline-derived CDR1 and CDR2 are MNHNS and SASEGT. There are 12 residues in the CDR3. The CDR3 sequence is CASERGNSPLHF. The CDR3 DNA is TGTGCCAGCGAGAGGGGGAATTCACCCCTCCACTTT.